Listed below are T cell receptor beta chains from one sample, sequenced in a study of blood T cells in healthy people across ages. MiXCR, applied by TCRdb to the 5' RACE reads, yields one record per CDR3 protein. Here the sample spans about 680,000 distinct CDR3 sequences, approximately 49% being singletons. The sample consisted of blood. The source of these receptors is a woman aged 55-75 years in good health. Both conserved end residues are part of each CDR3. Fields, in order: CDR3 DNA, CDR3 protein, J gene, clone size, D gene, V gene. D genes are given only for firm matches. The size field is filled for only some rows; it gives once, few, many or a size class.

cdr3_nt: TGCGCCAGCAGCCAAAGGGGGACTGGAGAAGAGACCCAGTACTTC
cdr3_aa: CASSQRGTGEETQYF
j_call: TRBJ2-5
clone_size: many
d_call: -
v_call: TRBV4-3

cdr3_nt: TGTGCCATCAGTGTGCCCGACAGGGTCGGGGCCAACGTCCTGACTTTC
cdr3_aa: CAISVPDRVGANVLTF
j_call: TRBJ2-6
clone_size: -
d_call: TRBD1
v_call: TRBV10-3

cdr3_nt: TGTGCCAGCACCGACAGGTCTGGGGCCAACGTCCTGACTTTC
cdr3_aa: CASTDRSGANVLTF
j_call: TRBJ2-6
clone_size: -
d_call: -
v_call: TRBV6-5

cdr3_nt: TGTGCCAGCAGTTTTAGGCAGGAGAGAGATACGCAGTATTTT
cdr3_aa: CASSFRQERDTQYF
j_call: TRBJ2-3
clone_size: -
d_call: -
v_call: TRBV12-3/TRBV12-4

cdr3_nt: TGTGCCAGCAGAGGCCTCGAATCGAAGGGGACTGAAGCTTTCTTT
cdr3_aa: CASRGLESKGTEAFF
j_call: TRBJ1-1
clone_size: -
d_call: -
v_call: TRBV27

cdr3_nt: TGTGCCAGCAGCTTTCGACAGGGGAACACTGAAGCTTTCTTT
cdr3_aa: CASSFRQGNTEAFF
j_call: TRBJ1-1
clone_size: few
d_call: TRBD1
v_call: TRBV7-2

cdr3_nt: TGTGCCAGCAGCTTAGAGCGGGAGTCTGAGCAGTTCTTC
cdr3_aa: CASSLERESEQFF
j_call: TRBJ2-1
clone_size: -
d_call: TRBD2
v_call: TRBV7-2

cdr3_nt: TGTGCCAGCAGCTCCTCCACAGGGGGCCGTGAAAAACTGTTTTTT
cdr3_aa: CASSSSTGGREKLFF
j_call: TRBJ1-4
clone_size: -
d_call: TRBD1
v_call: TRBV9

cdr3_nt: TGTGCCTGGAGTGTACGGGACACGTCCTACAATGAGCAGTTCTTC
cdr3_aa: CAWSVRDTSYNEQFF
j_call: TRBJ2-1
clone_size: -
d_call: -
v_call: TRBV30

cdr3_nt: TGCGCCAGCAGCCGGACTAGCGGGGGGACTAACACCGGGGAGCTGTTTTTT
cdr3_aa: CASSRTSGGTNTGELFF
j_call: TRBJ2-2
clone_size: -
d_call: TRBD2
v_call: TRBV5-1

cdr3_nt: TGTGCCAGCAGCTTCGACTTCTACGAGCAGTACTTC
cdr3_aa: CASSFDFYEQYF
j_call: TRBJ2-7
clone_size: -
d_call: -
v_call: TRBV5-4

cdr3_nt: TGCAGTGCCAACGGACAGGTGTGGGACAATGAGCAGTTCTTC
cdr3_aa: CSANGQVWDNEQFF
j_call: TRBJ2-1
clone_size: -
d_call: TRBD1
v_call: TRBV20-1

cdr3_nt: TGTGCCAGCAGTTCGATTACCCTAGTACTAGCGGACACAGATACGCAGTATTTT
cdr3_aa: CASSSITLVLADTDTQYF
j_call: TRBJ2-3
clone_size: -
d_call: TRBD2
v_call: TRBV6-5

cdr3_nt: TGCGCCAGCAGCTCCTCCGGGACAGCCACCTACAATGAGCAGTTCTTC
cdr3_aa: CASSSSGTATYNEQFF
j_call: TRBJ2-1
clone_size: -
d_call: TRBD1
v_call: TRBV5-1

cdr3_nt: TGTGCCAGCTCTCCCTCGGTTCCTTCTAGCACAGATACGCAGTATTTT
cdr3_aa: CASSPSVPSSTDTQYF
j_call: TRBJ2-3
clone_size: -
d_call: -
v_call: TRBV27

cdr3_nt: TGTGCCAGTCAGGCACAGGGAAACATTCAGTACTTC
cdr3_aa: CASQAQGNIQYF
j_call: TRBJ2-4
clone_size: -
d_call: -
v_call: TRBV28